Sequencing of this TCR beta chain was carried out in a study of identical twins. Overall study results and limits: Invariant MAIT and iNKT cells could partly confound zero-insertion analyses. The more abundant beta clonotypes in cord blood had fewer insertions, and memory repertoires did not show this.

Details on this clonotype: Its antigen is still unknown.

Unique molecular identifiers were present on the cDNA, and a universal primer site came from template switching. MiXCR, applied by TCRdb to the 5' RACE reads, yields one record per CDR3 protein. The table lists 250,000 or so distinct CDR3 sequences, approximately 11% of them singletons. This CDR3 has 15 amino acids. Germline V gene sequence: CDR1 SGHRS, CDR2 YFSETQ. Germline trimming cut 4 bases from V and 9 bases from J; bases unmatched to any gene: 12. This sample also belongs to another study, concerning yellow fever vaccine responses in identical twins.

This TCR derives from a woman aged 18-29 years in good health. Sequencing input: memory (CD45RO+) T cells sorted from blood. V gene TRBV5-1 combines with J gene TRBJ2-4; TRBD1 agrees at 8 bases. The CDR3: CASSVTGTGAPIQYF. The DNA for the CDR3 is TGCGCCAGCAGCGTTACCGGGACAGGTGCGCCCATTCAGTACTTC.